Presented here are 22 T cell receptor beta chains from one specimen sequenced in a study of OX40 agonist ivuxolimab in advanced cancers. Generated by immunoSEQ multiplex PCR, the TCRdb table keeps only in-frame clones and is missing some. Of around 100,000 clones detected, over 75% appear once; the ten largest clones hold approximately 0.31%. The sequencing here drew on CD4+ or CD8+ T cells sorted from blood, taken in a trial of the OX40 agonist ivuxolimab. The origin of the receptors is an adult with an advanced solid tumor such as melanoma, head and neck, liver or kidney cancer.

This rearrangement joins TRBV27 to TRBJ2-3; D remains unclear. The germline V and J ends were trimmed by 6 bases and 6 bases, with 13 bases remaining between them. CDR1 and CDR2 from the germline V gene are MNHEY and SMNVEV (reference sequence). The CDR3 runs to 13 residues. The CDR3 is CASSPALMDTQYF. CDR3 sequence (DNA): TGTGCCAGCAGCCCCGCTTTGATGGATACGCAGTATTTT.

The chain has TRBV6-5 and TRBJ2-1; the match to TRBD2 covers 7 bases. The germline gives CDR1 MNHEY, CDR2 SVGAGI. CDR3 length: 13 amino acids. The V segment lost 4 bases and the J segment 5 bases; nucleotides outside the gene matches: 2. The CDR3 DNA sequence: TGTGCCAGCAGTTCGGCGGGGGACAATGAGCAGTTCTTC. Translating gives CASSSAGDNEQFF.

This clone was counted a single time. This rearrangement joins TRBV18 to TRBJ2-2; D is unclear. Germline assignment: CDR1 KGHSH and CDR2 LQKENI. This CDR3 is 14 amino acids long. V lost 2 bases and J lost 7, with 11 bases in between. CDR3 sequence: CASSPGSGNGELFF. The CDR3 bases are TGTGCCAGCTCACCAGGATCCGGCAACGGGGAGCTGTTTTTT.

This chain links TRBV7-9 with TRBJ1-5; D gene unclear. V dropped 5 bases and J dropped 3 bases, with 11 bases sitting between them. CDR1 and CDR2 from the germline V gene are SEHNR and FQNEAQ (reference sequence). The CDR3 sequence is 14 residues long. The CDR3 here is CASSPDKPNQPQHF. CDR3 nucleotides: TGTGCCAGCAGCCCAGACAAGCCCAATCAGCCCCAGCATTTT. The full variable domain, its missing parts supplied by reference TRBV7-9 and TRBJ1-5, is DTGVSQNPRHKITKRGQNVTFRCDPISEHNRLYWYRQTLGQGPEFLTYFQNEAQLEKSRLLSDRFSAERPKGSFSTLEIQRTEQGDSAMYLCASSPDKPNQPQHFGDGTRLSIL.

The chain combines TRBV30 with TRBJ2-1, with D possibly being TRBD2 (6 bases). The V gene's germline CDR1 is GTSNPN and CDR2 SVGIG (reference sequence). This CDR3 is built from 13 residues. With 0 bases removed from V and 8 bases from J, the gap between germline ends came to 11 bases. Here the CDR3 DNA reads TGTGCCTGGAGTGTCGGATGGAGGGATGAGCAGTTCTTC. Its protein product is CAWSVGWRDEQFF.

J is TRBJ1-2 and V is TRBV28, with D possibly TRBD1 on 5 matching bases. Germline V gives CDR1 MDHEN, CDR2 SYDVKM. CDR3 length equals 14 residues. V lost 5 bases and J 6 bases, leaving 16 bases between the germline ends. The CDR3 loop reads CASSISGVFDGYTF. CDR3 sequence (DNA): TGTGCCAGCAGTATCTCGGGGGTGTTCGATGGCTACACCTTC.

The V gene is TRBV28, the J gene TRBJ2-3; 11 nucleotides agree with TRBD2. This CDR3 contains 15 residues. Germline V gene lookup returns CDR1 MDHEN and CDR2 SYDVKM. Losses at the gene ends were 6 bases for V and 9 bases for J; bases not matched to a gene: 11. In DNA, the CDR3 is TGTGCCAGCAGCATACTAGCGGGAGTCCAGGGCACGCAGTATTTT. Translating it yields CASSILAGVQGTQYF.

The chain carries TRBV5-4 and TRBJ2-7; TRBD2 is a possible D gene (5 bases). Germline values: CDR1 SGHNT, CDR2 YYREEE (reference sequence). This CDR3 comprises 12 residues. Trimming removed 5 bases from V and 5 bases from J, with 11 bases in between. CDR3 region: CASRVGSHEQYF. The CDR3 coding sequence is TGTGCCAGCAGGGTAGGGAGCCACGAGCAGTACTTC.

The genes are TRBV19 and TRBJ1-1; the D gene is possibly TRBD1 (6 bases). Germline V CDR1 and CDR2: LNHDA, SQIVND (reference sequence). This CDR3 region has 15 residues. Trimming took 7 bases from V and 1 from J, leaving 16 bases between them. The CDR3 sequence is CASMMGGAGNTEAFF. The DNA for the CDR3 is TGTGCCAGTATGATGGGGGGGGCAGGGAACACTGAAGCTTTCTTT.

This rearrangement joins TRBV30 to TRBJ2-7; 9 positions agree with TRBD2. Unmatched junction bases numbered 8, after V lost 7 bases and J lost 1 base. Per the germline V gene, CDR1 is GTSNPN and CDR2 is SVGIG (reference sequence). The CDR3 is 14 residues long. The CDR3 protein is CASTGTSSSYEQYF. The CDR3 DNA is TGTGCCTCAACCGGGACTAGCTCGTCCTACGAGCAGTACTTC.

CDR3 bases: TGTGCCTGGAGTTGGGGAAGCAATCAGCCCCAGCATTTT. Encoded protein: CAWSWGSNQPQHF. The chain recombines TRBV30 with TRBJ1-5; D is uncertain. Trimming left V 2 bases short and J 1 base short, with 6 bases between. The CDR3 is 13 amino acids. Germline-derived CDR1 and CDR2 are GTSNPN and SVGIG (reference sequence).

The rearrangement uses TRBV6-6 and TRBJ1-1; possible D gene TRBD1, 5 bases. V was pared by 6 bases and J by 1 base, with 15 bases between. The germline V gene has CDR1 MNHNY and CDR2 SVGAGI (reference sequence). The length of the CDR3 is 15 residues. CDR3: CASSLTAGKNTEAFF. As DNA, the CDR3 is TGTGCCAGCAGCCTAACGGCAGGGAAGAACACTGAAGCTTTCTTT.

The chain joins TRBV7-8 to TRBJ1-3; D might be TRBD1 (5 bases). V lost 5 bases to trimming and J lost 4 bases, with 21 bases between them. Germline CDR1 SGHVS, CDR2 FQNEAQ. There are 17 residues in the CDR3. The CDR3 spells CASSLGTIRASGNTIYF. The DNA of the CDR3 is TGTGCCAGCAGCCTAGGGACGATCCGGGCTTCGGGAAACACCATATATTTT.

The chain combines TRBV19 with TRBJ2-7; D is possibly TRBD2 (6 bases). Germline CDR1 LNHDA, CDR2 SQIVND (reference sequence). CDR3 length: 14 amino acids. V shed 4 bases and J shed 1 base, with 11 bases lying between them. This CDR3 reads CASSTPGGSYEQYF. In DNA form, the CDR3 reads TGTGCCAGTAGTACCCCCGGGGGATCCTACGAGCAGTACTTC.

The genes are TRBV7-2 and TRBJ2-1; 11 bases line up with TRBD2. From germline, CDR1 is SGHTA and CDR2 FQGNSA. The V and J ends lost 5 bases and 15 bases, in that order; junction bases with no gene match: 15. There are 15 residues in the CDR3. The CDR3 protein is CASSLPEVAGGPRFF. The CDR3, as DNA: TGTGCCAGCAGCCTACCGGAGGTAGCGGGAGGGCCTAGGTTCTTC.

In this sample, this clone turned up a few times. V and J are TRBV7-2 and TRBJ2-1, with TRBD1 matching 8 bases. The germline gives CDR1 SGHTA, CDR2 FQGNSA. The V gene end was trimmed by 5 bases and the J gene end by 13 bases; junction bases not matched to a gene: 4. There are 11 residues in the CDR3. The CDR3 DNA reads TGTGCCAGCAGCGCGGGACAGGCCCAGTTCTTC. It codes for CASSAGQAQFF.

The genes are TRBV6-5 and TRBJ2-7; D perhaps matches TRBD1 (6 bases). The CDR3 has 15 amino acids. V gave up 5 bases and J gave up 3 bases, with 17 bases separating them. Germline assignment: CDR1 MNHEY and CDR2 SVGAGI. CDR3 in amino acids: CASSRQVIDLYEQYF. The CDR3 DNA reads TGTGCCAGCAGTCGACAGGTTATCGACCTCTACGAGCAGTACTTC.

The chain combines TRBV13 with TRBJ2-7; D remains unclear. Germline lookup yields CDR1 PRHDT and CDR2 FYEKMQ (reference sequence). This CDR3 has 14 amino acids. V was shortened by 5 bases and J by 2 bases, with 13 bases between the two germline ends. CDR3 in amino acids: CASSPRTGTYEQYF. DNA of the CDR3: TGTGCCAGCAGCCCCAGGACGGGTACCTACGAGCAGTACTTC.

This chain joins TRBV5-4 and TRBJ2-1; D gene ambiguous. In germline, CDR1 is SGHNT, CDR2 YYREEE (reference sequence). CDR3 length: 11 residues. Trimming shortened V by 1 base and J by 4 bases, and 0 bases separated the two germline ends. The CDR3 reads CASSLYNEQFF. CDR3 DNA: TGTGCCAGCAGCTTGTACAATGAGCAGTTCTTC.

The chain is built from TRBV5-1 and TRBJ2-7, with D unresolved. This CDR3 has 14 amino acids. CDR1 and CDR2 (germline): SGHRS, YFSETQ. The V end was cut by 0 bases, the J end by 2 bases, with 9 bases between. CDR3 nucleotides: TGCGCCAGCAGCTTGGGCCGAGGTCCCTACGAGCAGTACTTC. Amino acids: CASSLGRGPYEQYF. The whole variable domain, filled in from reference TRBV5-1 and TRBJ2-7, reads KAGVTQTPRYLIKTRGQQVTLSCSPISGHRSVSWYQQTPGQGLQFLFEYFSETQRNKGNFPGRFSGRQFSNSRSEMNVSTLELGDSALYLCASSLGRGPYEQYFGPGTRLTVT.

CDR3 residues: CASSRIIGETQYF. In nucleotides, the CDR3 is TGCGCCAGCAGCCGTATCATAGGAGAGACCCAGTACTTC. This chain joins TRBV4-3 and TRBJ2-5; D is unclear. This CDR3 is 13 amino acids long. The V end was cut by 4 bases, the J end by 4 bases, with 10 bases between. From germline, CDR1 is LGHNA and CDR2 YSLEER.

V is TRBV11-2 and J is TRBJ2-3, with D possibly matching TRBD1 (5 bases). The CDR3 contains 14 residues. Germline V gene lookup returns CDR1 SGHAT and CDR2 FQNNGV. Trimming took 1 base from V and 3 from J, leaving 8 bases between them. CDR3 in DNA: TGTGCCAGCAGCTTAGCGACAGCTACAGATACGCAGTATTTT. It is translated as CASSLATATDTQYF.